The T cell receptor beta chain under discussion was sequenced for a study of Graves' ophthalmopathy and Graves' hyperthyroidism. Turning to the study itself: Peripheral blood was gathered at the point of initial diagnosis, before any treatment started. Study observations and caveats: Ophthalmopathy and stable hyperthyroidism were discriminated by a 13-signature model, with approximately 88% sensitivity and 70% to 84% specificity. Blood also harbored most expanded thyroid clonotypes above 0.001 frequency.

The CDR3 runs 12 residues. The germline V and J ends were trimmed by 2 bases and 0 bases, with 1 base remaining between them. From germline, CDR1 is KGHSH and CDR2 LQKENI. In the case of this clonotype: As yet, its antigen is unknown.

Amplification from RNA transcripts yielded the TCR beta CDR3 regions. An opening RT-PCR round employed HTBI primers and preceded a second-round multiplex PCR. One entry per CDR3 protein results from TCRdb running MiXCR on the multiplex PCR reads. The sample gives tens of thousands of distinct CDR3 sequences, 45% to 60% of which show up once; roughly 18% is in the top ten. Diagnostic conclusions were grounded in clinical symptoms, serum thyroxine, TRAb, thyroid ultrasound and orbital computed tomography. The sequencing sample was made of peripheral blood. This clonotype was sampled from an adult man with Graves' ophthalmopathy. The chain couples TRBV18 to TRBJ1-1; no clear D. DNA for the CDR3: TGTGCCAGCTCACCAATGAACACTGAAGCTTTCTTT. Its translation: CASSPMNTEAFF.